This T cell receptor beta chain was recovered during a study of control samples from healthy donors and cancer patients (dated by TCRdb to the early 2020s). From the cysteine up to the phenylalanine, the CDR3 has a length of 12 residues. Only the CDR3 region is kept as DNA, spanning 36 bases read in frame from base 1. CDR1 and CDR2 are drawn from the germline V gene: KGHDR, SFDVKD. V and J lose 5 bases and 6 bases, and a span of 9 bases separates them. Library preparation was by the immunoSEQ multiplex PCR assay. TCRdb obtained this table from immuneACCESS and retained in-frame rearrangements with V and J assigned. These tables miss some clones; where compared with another copy, unresolved V genes account for less than half of the shortfall, and the remainder is unexplained. The sample includes approximately 150,000 clones, with about 95% observed a single time. In total, the top ten clones hold 14% of the sample.

Details on this clone: Its binding antigen is unknown. No base-level quality is on record; no much larger clone is a single base apart.

The TCR comes from a man in his 60s with colorectal cancer. Sequenced: PBMCs. In this chain, TRBV24-1 is recombined with TRBJ1-2; TRBD1 could be the D gene, as 5 bases match. CDR3 protein: CATSARDDGYTF. The base sequence is TGTGCCACCAGTGCCAGGGACGATGGCTACACCTTC.